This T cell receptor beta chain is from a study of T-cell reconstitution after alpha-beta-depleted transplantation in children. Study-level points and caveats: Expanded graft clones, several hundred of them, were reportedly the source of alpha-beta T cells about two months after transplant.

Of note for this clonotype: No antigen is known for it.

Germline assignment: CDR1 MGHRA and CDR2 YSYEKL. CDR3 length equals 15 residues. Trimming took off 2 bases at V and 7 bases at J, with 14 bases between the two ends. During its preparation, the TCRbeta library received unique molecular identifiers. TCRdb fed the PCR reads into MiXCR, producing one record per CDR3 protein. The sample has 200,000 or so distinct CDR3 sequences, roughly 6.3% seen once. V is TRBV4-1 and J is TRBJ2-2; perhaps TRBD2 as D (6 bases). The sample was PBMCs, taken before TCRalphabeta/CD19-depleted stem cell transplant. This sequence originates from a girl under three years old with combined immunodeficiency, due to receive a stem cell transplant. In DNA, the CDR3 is TGCGCCAGCAGCCAACCGCCCGGGGGTGACGGGGAGCTGTTTTTT. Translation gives CASSQPPGGDGELFF.